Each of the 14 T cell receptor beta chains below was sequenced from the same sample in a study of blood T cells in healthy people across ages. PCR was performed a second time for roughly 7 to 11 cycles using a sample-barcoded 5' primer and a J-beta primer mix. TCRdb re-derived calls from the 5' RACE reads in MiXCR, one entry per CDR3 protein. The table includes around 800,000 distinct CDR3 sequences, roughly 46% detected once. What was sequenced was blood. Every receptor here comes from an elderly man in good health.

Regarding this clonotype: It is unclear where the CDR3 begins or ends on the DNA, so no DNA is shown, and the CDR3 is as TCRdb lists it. The CDR3 loop is CISVSEASSGRAPDTQYF. The genes are TRBV7-5 and TRBJ2-3; TRBD2 is the table's D call, not checked against the DNA. TRBV7-5 is a recognized pseudogene. The CDR3 spans 18 amino acids, including both terminal residues.

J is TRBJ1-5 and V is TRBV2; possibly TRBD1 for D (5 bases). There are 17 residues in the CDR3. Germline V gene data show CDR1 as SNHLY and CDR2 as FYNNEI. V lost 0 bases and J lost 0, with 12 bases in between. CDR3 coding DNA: TGTGCCAGCAGTGAAGCCAGGGAGGCCCGTAGCAATCAGCCCCAGCATTTT. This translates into CASSEAREARSNQPQHF.

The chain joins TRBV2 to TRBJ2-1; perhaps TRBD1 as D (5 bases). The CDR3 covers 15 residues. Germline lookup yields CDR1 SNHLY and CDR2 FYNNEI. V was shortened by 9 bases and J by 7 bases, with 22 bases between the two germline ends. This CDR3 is CASNRAGQVLNEQFF. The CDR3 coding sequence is TGTGCCAGTAATCGGGCAGGGCAGGTTTTAAATGAGCAGTTCTTC. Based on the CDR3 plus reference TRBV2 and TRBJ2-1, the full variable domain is EPEVTQTPSHQVTQMGQEVILRCVPISNHLYFYWYRQILGQKVEFLVSFYNNEISEKSEIFDDQFSVERPDGSNFTLKIRSTKLEDSAMYFCASNRAGQVLNEQFFGPGTRLTVL.

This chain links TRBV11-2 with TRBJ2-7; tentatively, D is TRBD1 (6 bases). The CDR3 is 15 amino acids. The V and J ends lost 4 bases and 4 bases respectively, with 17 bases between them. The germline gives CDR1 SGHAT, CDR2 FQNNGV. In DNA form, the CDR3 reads TGTGCCAGCAGCTCATTCAGGGACATCGGGTACGAGCAGTACTTC. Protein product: CASSSFRDIGYEQYF.

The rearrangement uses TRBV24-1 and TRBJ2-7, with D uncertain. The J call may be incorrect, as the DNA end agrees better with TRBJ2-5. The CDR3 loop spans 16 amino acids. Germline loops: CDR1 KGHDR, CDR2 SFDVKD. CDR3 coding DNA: TGTGCCACCAGTGACCCCGGTCGTAATTCCCAAGAGACCCAGTACTTC. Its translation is CATSDPGRNSQETQYF.

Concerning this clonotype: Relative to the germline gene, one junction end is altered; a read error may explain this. Here the CDR3 reads CATSRDSGAYNEQYF. The CDR3 DNA is TGCGCCACCAGCAGAGACTCAGGGGCATACAATGAGCAGTACTTC. V is TRBV15 and J is TRBJ2-7; D perhaps matches TRBD1 (6 bases). Per the germline V gene, CDR1 is LNHNV and CDR2 is YYDKDF (reference sequence). The CDR3 loop spans 15 amino acids.

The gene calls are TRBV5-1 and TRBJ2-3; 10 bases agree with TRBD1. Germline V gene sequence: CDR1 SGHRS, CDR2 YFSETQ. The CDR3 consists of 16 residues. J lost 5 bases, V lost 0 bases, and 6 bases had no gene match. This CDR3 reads CASSLGGDRGQDTQYF. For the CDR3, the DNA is TGCGCCAGCAGCTTGGGCGGAGACAGGGGGCAAGATACGCAGTATTTT. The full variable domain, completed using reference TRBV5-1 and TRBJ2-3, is KAGVTQTPRYLIKTRGQQVTLSCSPISGHRSVSWYQQTPGQGLQFLFEYFSETQRNKGNFPGRFSGRQFSNSRSEMNVSTLELGDSALYLCASSLGGDRGQDTQYFGPGTRLTVL.

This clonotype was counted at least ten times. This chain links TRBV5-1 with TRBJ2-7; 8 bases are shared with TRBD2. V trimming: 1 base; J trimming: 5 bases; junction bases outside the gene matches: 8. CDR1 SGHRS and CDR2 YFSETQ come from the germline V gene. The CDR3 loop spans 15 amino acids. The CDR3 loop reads CASSLRAGGNHEQYF. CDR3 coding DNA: TGCGCCAGCAGCTTGAGGGCGGGAGGCAACCACGAGCAGTACTTC.

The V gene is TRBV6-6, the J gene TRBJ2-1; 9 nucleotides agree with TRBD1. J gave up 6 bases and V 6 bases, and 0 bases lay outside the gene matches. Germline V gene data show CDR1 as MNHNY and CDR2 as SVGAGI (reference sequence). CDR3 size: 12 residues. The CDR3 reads CASRTGGNEQFF. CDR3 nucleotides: TGTGCCAGCAGGACAGGGGGCAATGAGCAGTTCTTC.

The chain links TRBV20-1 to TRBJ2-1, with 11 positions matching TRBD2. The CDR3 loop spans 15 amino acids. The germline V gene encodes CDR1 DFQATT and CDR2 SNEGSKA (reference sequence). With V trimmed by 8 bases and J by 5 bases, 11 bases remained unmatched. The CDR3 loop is CSTTRGTSGNNEQFF. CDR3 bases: TGCAGTACTACCCGAGGGACTAGCGGAAACAATGAGCAGTTCTTC.

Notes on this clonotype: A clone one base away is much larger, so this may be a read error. CDR3 in amino acids: CACEGRETRYF. The CDR3 DNA reads as TGTGCCTGTGAGGGTCGGGAGACCCGGTACTTC. J is TRBJ2-5 and V is TRBV28; maybe TRBD2 (6 bases). Germline lookup yields CDR1 MDHEN and CDR2 SYDVKM. The CDR3 totals 11 residues.

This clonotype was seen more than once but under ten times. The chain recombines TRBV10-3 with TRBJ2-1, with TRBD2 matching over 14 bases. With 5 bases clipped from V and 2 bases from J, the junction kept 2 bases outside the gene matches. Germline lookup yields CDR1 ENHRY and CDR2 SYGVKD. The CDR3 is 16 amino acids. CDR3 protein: CAISTGLAGAYNEQFF. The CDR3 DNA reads TGTGCCATCAGTACGGGACTAGCGGGAGCCTACAATGAGCAGTTCTTC.

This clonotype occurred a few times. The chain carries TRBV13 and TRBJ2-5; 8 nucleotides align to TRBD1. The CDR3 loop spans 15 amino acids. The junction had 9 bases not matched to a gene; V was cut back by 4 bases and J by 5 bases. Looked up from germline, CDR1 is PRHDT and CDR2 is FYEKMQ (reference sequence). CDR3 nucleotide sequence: TGTGCCAGCAGCTCCTGGACAGGGCTTCGGGAGACCCAGTACTTC. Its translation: CASSSWTGLRETQYF.

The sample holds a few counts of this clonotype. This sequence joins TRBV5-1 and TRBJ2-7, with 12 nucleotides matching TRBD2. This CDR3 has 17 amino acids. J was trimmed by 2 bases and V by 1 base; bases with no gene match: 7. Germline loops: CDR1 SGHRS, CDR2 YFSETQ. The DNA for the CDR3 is TGCGCCAGCAGCTTGTCCGCGACTAGCGGGAGTACCTACGAGCAGTACTTC. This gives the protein CASSLSATSGSTYEQYF. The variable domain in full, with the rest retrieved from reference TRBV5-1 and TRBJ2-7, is KAGVTQTPRYLIKTRGQQVTLSCSPISGHRSVSWYQQTPGQGLQFLFEYFSETQRNKGNFPGRFSGRQFSNSRSEMNVSTLELGDSALYLCASSLSATSGSTYEQYFGPGTRLTVT.